Listed below are T cell receptor beta chains from one sample, sequenced in a study of blood T cell repertoires in COVID-19. The table came from immunoSEQ multiplex PCR; TCRdb's copy has only in-frame clones and leaves some out. Counted here are about 59,000 clones, around 85% occurring once; the ten biggest clones make up less than 7%. Sequencing used peripheral blood. The receptors originated from a woman between 65 and 79 years old with acute or convalescent COVID-19. CDR3s include the opening cysteine and the closing phenylalanine or tryptophan. The order of the fields is J gene, D gene, clone size, V gene, CDR3 protein, CDR3 DNA. A D gene is named only where the DNA matches it firmly. For some rows the clone size is stated as once, few or many, or as a class when expanded; others skip it.

J gene: TRBJ2-1
D gene: .
clone size: .
V gene: TRBV30
CDR3 protein: CAWSSAGREDNEQFF
CDR3 DNA: TGTGCCTGGAGTTCTGCGGGGCGTGAGGACAATGAGCAGTTCTTC

J gene: TRBJ1-5
D gene: .
clone size: .
V gene: TRBV20-1
CDR3 protein: CSASGARHGQPQHF
CDR3 DNA: TGCAGTGCTAGTGGGGCCAGACACGGACAGCCCCAGCATTTT

J gene: TRBJ1-3
D gene: TRBD1
clone size: once
V gene: TRBV18
CDR3 protein: CASSPPTGAYGNTIYF
CDR3 DNA: TGTGCCAGCTCACCGCCTACAGGGGCCTACGGAAACACCATATATTTT

J gene: TRBJ1-2
D gene: .
clone size: .
V gene: TRBV6-2/TRBV6-3
CDR3 protein: CASNYPGRYGYTF
CDR3 DNA: TGTGCCAGCAATTACCCCGGTCGCTATGGCTACACCTTC

J gene: TRBJ2-5
D gene: TRBD2
clone size: .
V gene: TRBV10-3
CDR3 protein: CAISGGLAGQETQYF
CDR3 DNA: TGTGCCATCAGTGGGGGACTAGCGGGACAAGAGACCCAGTACTTC

J gene: TRBJ2-3
D gene: TRBD2
clone size: few
V gene: TRBV4-2
CDR3 protein: CASSRPVQQRGGLGTDTQYF
CDR3 DNA: TGTGCCAGCAGCCGCCCCGTGCAGCAGCGGGGGGGCCTTGGCACAGATACGCAGTATTTT

J gene: TRBJ1-4
D gene: .
clone size: .
V gene: TRBV18
CDR3 protein: CASSPQSGARNEKLFF
CDR3 DNA: TGTGCCAGCTCACCACAGAGCGGGGCCCGAAATGAAAAACTGTTTTTT

J gene: TRBJ1-3
D gene: .
clone size: .
V gene: TRBV11-2
CDR3 protein: CASSFGQIRAGNTIYF
CDR3 DNA: TGTGCCAGCAGCTTTGGACAGATCCGGGCTGGAAACACCATATATTTT

J gene: TRBJ2-7
D gene: .
clone size: .
V gene: TRBV4-1
CDR3 protein: CASSQERESPYEQYF
CDR3 DNA: TGCGCCAGCAGCCAAGAGAGGGAATCCCCCTACGAGCAGTACTTC

J gene: TRBJ1-2
D gene: TRBD1
clone size: medium-sized
V gene: TRBV14
CDR3 protein: CASSQESWGRGPAYGYTF
CDR3 DNA: TGTGCCAGCAGCCAAGAATCATGGGGAAGGGGGCCGGCCTATGGCTACACCTTC

J gene: TRBJ2-5
D gene: TRBD2
clone size: .
V gene: TRBV4-1
CDR3 protein: CASSQQPGGEETQYF
CDR3 DNA: TGCGCCAGCAGCCAACAGCCGGGGGGAGAAGAGACCCAGTACTTC

J gene: TRBJ1-2
D gene: .
clone size: .
V gene: TRBV6-2/TRBV6-3
CDR3 protein: CASSYSGERGYTF
CDR3 DNA: TGTGCCAGCAGTTACTCTGGGGAGCGTGGCTACACCTTC

J gene: TRBJ2-3
D gene: TRBD2
clone size: .
V gene: TRBV5-8
CDR3 protein: CASSLAGTSGGAGRDTQYF
CDR3 DNA: TGTGCCAGCAGCTTGGCCGGGACTAGCGGGGGGGCCGGGCGAGATACGCAGTATTTT

J gene: TRBJ2-6
D gene: .
clone size: few
V gene: TRBV5-1
CDR3 protein: CASSVQGSGANVLTF
CDR3 DNA: TGCGCCAGCAGCGTACAGGGTTCTGGGGCCAACGTCCTGACTTTC

J gene: TRBJ2-5
D gene: TRBD2
clone size: .
V gene: TRBV7-2
CDR3 protein: CASSLGQRGTGETQYF
CDR3 DNA: TGTGCCAGCAGCTTAGGGCAGCGGGGCACGGGGGAGACCCAGTACTTC

J gene: TRBJ1-3
D gene: .
clone size: .
V gene: TRBV5-6
CDR3 protein: CASSLTASPGNTIYF
CDR3 DNA: TGTGCCAGCAGCTTGACAGCCTCTCCTGGAAACACCATATATTTT

J gene: TRBJ2-7
D gene: TRBD2
clone size: .
V gene: TRBV10-3
CDR3 protein: CAISSPGGPPYEQYF
CDR3 DNA: TGTGCCATCAGTTCCCCGGGGGGGCCACCCTACGAGCAGTACTTC

J gene: TRBJ1-5
D gene: TRBD1
clone size: .
V gene: TRBV3-1/TRBV3-2
CDR3 protein: CASSQRQGLDGNQPQHF
CDR3 DNA: TGTGCCAGCAGCCAAAGACAGGGGTTGGATGGCAATCAGCCCCAGCATTTT

J gene: TRBJ1-1
D gene: TRBD1
clone size: .
V gene: TRBV3-1/TRBV3-2
CDR3 protein: CASSPTDRVNLNTEAFF
CDR3 DNA: TGTGCCAGCAGCCCCACAGACAGGGTTAATTTGAACACTGAAGCTTTCTTT

J gene: TRBJ2-5
D gene: TRBD2
clone size: .
V gene: TRBV5-1
CDR3 protein: CASSLGTSGGRQETQYF
CDR3 DNA: TGCGCCAGCAGCTTGGGTACTAGCGGGGGCCGACAAGAGACCCAGTACTTC

J gene: TRBJ1-6
D gene: TRBD1
clone size: .
V gene: TRBV9
CDR3 protein: CASSVDRGYNSPLHF
CDR3 DNA: TGTGCCAGCAGCGTAGACAGGGGCTATAATTCACCCCTCCACTTT